This T cell receptor (beta chain) was recorded in a study of blood T cell repertoires in COVID-19. Study in general: Sites across the United States, Italy and Spain contributed samples from acute and convalescent COVID-19. PBMCs, B-cell-depleted T cells, or T cells provided the cDNA or gDNA that made up the material.

Authors' processing steps: Estimates of nucleated cell counts were drawn from the amplification of reference gene primers. Data came from immunoSEQ multiplex PCR; TCRdb stores just in-frame clones and leaves some out. Clone size and V and J calls were adopted from that table, with D and trimming inferred from the DNA. The sample includes approximately 210,000 clones, roughly 90% seen only once; the top ten take 2.2%. CDR1 is SNHLY and CDR2 is FYNNEI in the germline V gene. The length of the CDR3 is 14 residues. Germline trimming cut 8 bases from V and 1 base from J; bases unmatched to any gene: 6. Source material: peripheral blood. This chain connects TRBV2 to TRBJ1-1; 8 bases line up with TRBD1. The sequence was collected from a man younger than 45 who had recovered from COVID-19. CDR3 DNA: TGTGCCAGCGGCAGGGGGCTGTCGAACACTGAAGCTTTCTTT. As protein: CASGRGLSNTEAFF.